Each of the 30 T cell receptor beta chains below was sequenced from the same sample in a study of T cells in Graves' hyperthyroidism and ophthalmopathy. Researchers took RNA transcripts and amplified the TCR beta CDR3 regions from them. Researchers ran a first-round RT-PCR on the TCR CDR3 using the HTBI primer set. TCRdb reanalysed the multiplex PCR reads using MiXCR and keeps one entry per CDR3 protein. The profile shows about 590,000 distinct CDR3 sequences, approximately 15% of them singletons. Specimen: blood. Every receptor here comes from a woman aged 18-29 years with Graves' ophthalmopathy.

A few counts support this clonotype. The V and J genes are TRBV6-2 or TRBV6-3 and TRBJ2-2, with D possibly TRBD1 on 6 matching bases. Germline CDR1 reads MNHEY; CDR2 reads SVGEGT. V lost 2 bases, J lost 6 bases, and 16 bases lay in between. The CDR3 consists of 16 residues. CDR3: CASSYNVRGFAGELFF. The CDR3 DNA is TGTGCCAGCAGTTACAACGTCAGGGGTTTTGCCGGGGAGCTGTTTTTT.

This clonotype was counted ten times or more. This rearrangement joins TRBV6-1 to TRBJ2-7, with 9 nucleotides matching TRBD2. CDR1 MNHNS and CDR2 SASEGT come from the germline V gene. After removal of 6 bases from V and 5 bases from J, the junction contained 11 bases not matched to a gene. This CDR3 is 15 amino acids long. CDR3: CASSPTSGQGNEQYF. The CDR3 nucleotides are TGTGCCAGCAGCCCTACTAGCGGGCAGGGGAACGAGCAGTACTTC.

This clonotype has more than one count but fewer than ten. The chain recombines TRBV19 with TRBJ2-6; D perhaps matches TRBD2 (5 bases). The CDR3 loop spans 16 amino acids. CDR1 LNHDA and CDR2 SQIVND come from the germline V gene (reference sequence). V was pared by 6 bases and J by 0 bases, with 12 bases between. CDR3 loop: CASSPPRGSGANVLTF. Here the CDR3 DNA reads TGTGCCAGTAGCCCGCCCCGGGGCTCTGGGGCCAACGTCCTGACTTTC.

This clonotype was recorded many times. V gene TRBV27 combines with J gene TRBJ2-3, with D perhaps TRBD1 or TRBD2 (5 bases each). V gave up 6 bases and J gave up 1 base, with 17 bases separating them. Germline V lookup: CDR1 MNHEY, CDR2 SMNVEV (reference sequence). This CDR3 is built from 16 residues. CDR3 DNA: TGTGCCAGCAGGGTTCGGGGCGGTTTCCGCACAGATACGCAGTATTTT. Translating gives CASRVRGGFRTDTQYF.

This clonotype has at least ten counts. The chain couples TRBV6-1 to TRBJ2-3; D is ambiguous. Trimming removed 6 bases at V and 4 bases at J, with 11 bases between. CDR3 length equals 13 residues. Germline CDR1 is MNHNS and CDR2 is SASEGT. CDR3 sequence reads: CASSAGFADTQYF. The CDR3 DNA follows: TGTGCCAGCAGCGCCGGATTCGCAGATACGCAGTATTTT.

This clonotype was seen at least ten times. The J gene is TRBJ1-6, the V gene TRBV27; 7 bases line up with TRBD1. The junction had 11 bases not matched to a gene; V was cut back by 2 bases and J by 10 bases. The CDR3 sequence is 16 residues long. The V gene's germline CDR1 is MNHEY and CDR2 SMNVEV (reference sequence). The CDR3 DNA reads as TGTGCCAGCAGTTTACAACCGAGGACAGGTGGATCACCCCTCCACTTT. Protein: CASSLQPRTGGSPLHF.

Many counts were recorded for this clonotype. This chain joins TRBV12-3 or TRBV12-4 and TRBJ1-3; D possibly corresponds to TRBD1 (6 bases). V was clipped by 6 bases and J by 4 bases, with 16 bases between them. The CDR3 is made up of 15 amino acids. Here the CDR3 DNA reads TGTGCCAGCAGGCCTGGGGGGGCGTACGGAAACACCATATATTTT. Its translation: CASRPGGAYGNTIYF.

There are many counts of this clonotype. V gene TRBV18 combines with J gene TRBJ1-2; a weak D match, TRBD1 (5 bases). The CDR3 consists of 14 residues. V lost 2 bases, J lost 5 bases, and 12 bases lay in between. Germline CDR1 is KGHSH and CDR2 is LQKENI. This CDR3 is CASSPVEGPYGYTF. The CDR3 coding sequence is TGTGCCAGCTCACCAGTCGAGGGGCCTTATGGCTACACCTTC.

This clonotype showed up just a few times. J is TRBJ2-1 and V is TRBV5-6; the D gene is possibly TRBD2 (5 bases). The V gene's germline CDR1 is SGHDT and CDR2 YYEEEE. V lost 0 bases, J lost 5 bases, and 12 bases lay in between. This CDR3 has 15 residues. The CDR3 sequence is CASSLEFWENNEQFF. DNA for the CDR3: TGTGCCAGCAGCTTGGAGTTTTGGGAGAACAATGAGCAGTTCTTC. The complete variable domain, with remaining parts taken from reference TRBV5-6 and TRBJ2-1, reads DAGVTQSPTHLIKTRGQQVTLRCSPKSGHDTVSWYQQALGQGPQFIFQYYEEEERQRGNFPDRFSGHQFPNYSSELNVNALLLGDSALYLCASSLEFWENNEQFFGPGTRLTVL.

This clonotype was counted ten times or more. The V and J genes are TRBV28 and TRBJ2-2, with TRBD1 matching 7 bases. The CDR3 totals 16 residues. Germline V gene data show CDR1 as MDHEN and CDR2 as SYDVKM. With V trimmed by 5 bases and J by 0 bases, 6 bases remained unmatched. The CDR3 region is CASSPPGQSNTGELFF. Written as DNA, the CDR3 is TGTGCCAGCAGTCCCCCGGGACAGTCGAACACCGGGGAGCTGTTTTTT.

This clonotype was found many times. The rearrangement links TRBV3-1 to TRBJ2-3, with TRBD2 identical over 11 bases. Trimming removed 5 bases from V and 3 bases from J; junction bases left unmatched: 7. The CDR3 totals 16 residues. Germline CDR1 LGHDT, CDR2 YNNKEL (reference sequence). CDR3 protein: CASSGVAGGPTDTQYF. The CDR3 DNA sequence: TGTGCCAGCAGCGGCGTAGCGGGAGGGCCAACAGATACGCAGTATTTT.

This clonotype was observed at least ten times. The chain employs TRBV20-1 and TRBJ2-7; 11 nucleotides align to TRBD2. Per germline, CDR1 DFQATT and CDR2 SNEGSKA (reference sequence). The V gene end was trimmed by 7 bases and the J gene end by 3 bases; junction bases not matched to a gene: 8. The CDR3 runs 14 residues. CDR3 residues: CSVETSGKDYEQYF. CDR3 DNA sequence: TGCAGTGTGGAGACTAGCGGGAAGGACTACGAGCAGTACTTC.

Concerning this clonotype itself: Possible read error: a much larger clone is one base away. The J gene is TRBJ2-1, the V gene TRBV20-1; 9 bases agree with TRBD2. The trim removed 3 bases at V and 3 bases at J, leaving 18 bases unmatched. This CDR3 spans 19 amino acids. Germline-derived CDR1 and CDR2 are DFQATT and SNEGSKA (reference sequence). This CDR3 reads CSASPDEGGRADCYNEQFF. For the CDR3, the DNA is TGCAGTGCTAGCCCCGACGAGGGCGGGAGGGCCGACTGCTACAATGAGCAGTTCTTC.

This clonotype showed up many times. The chain combines TRBV7-9 with TRBJ2-1, with 11 bases that match TRBD1. Germline CDR1 SEHNR, CDR2 FQNEAQ (reference sequence). This CDR3 comprises 16 residues. V lost 0 bases to trimming and J lost 4 bases; unmatched junction nucleotides: 2. The CDR3 loop is CASSLAGTGGYNEQFF. In DNA, the CDR3 is TGTGCCAGCAGCTTAGCGGGGACAGGGGGTTACAATGAGCAGTTCTTC. The whole variable domain, remainder taken from reference TRBV7-9 and TRBJ2-1, is DTGVSQNPRHKITKRGQNVTFRCDPISEHNRLYWYRQTLGQGPEFLTYFQNEAQLEKSRLLSDRFSAERPKGSFSTLEIQRTEQGDSAMYLCASSLAGTGGYNEQFFGPGTRLTVL.

This rearrangement joins TRBV6-5 to TRBJ1-1; possible D gene TRBD1, 5 bases. CDR1 and CDR2 (germline): MNHEY, SVGAGI. Trimming removed 2 bases from V and 1 base from J, with 14 bases in between. CDR3 length: 16 amino acids. The CDR3 protein is CASSYRGTTGNTEAFF. As DNA, the CDR3 is TGTGCCAGCAGTTACAGGGGCACTACAGGGAACACTGAAGCTTTCTTT.

This clonotype appeared once. A read error likely explains this, since a far larger clone differs by one base. This sequence joins TRBV12-3 or TRBV12-4 and TRBJ2-7; the D gene is possibly TRBD2 (6 bases). The CDR3 has 13 residues. V lost 8 bases and J 4 bases, leaving 15 bases between the germline ends. The DNA for the CDR3 is TGTGCCAGCGGAACTATCGGGAGTTACGAGCAGTACTTC. This codes for CASGTIGSYEQYF.

In this sample, this clonotype turned up many times. The rearrangement joins TRBV7-9 to TRBJ2-1, with D possibly being TRBD2 (5 bases). Deletions cut 1 base from V and 6 bases from J, with 16 bases between. Germline-derived CDR1 and CDR2 are SEHNR and FQNEAQ (reference sequence). There are 16 residues in the CDR3. For the CDR3, the DNA is TGTGCCAGCAGCTTAGGAGGGATCGTTCCTCTCAATGAGCAGTTCTTC. Translating gives CASSLGGIVPLNEQFF.

This clonotype was seen ten or more times. The chain links TRBV5-6 to TRBJ2-7, with 10 bases that match TRBD2. Trimming removed 0 bases from V and 0 bases from J; junction bases left unmatched: 12. The CDR3 runs to 19 residues. Germline-derived CDR1 and CDR2 are SGHDT and YYEEEE. The CDR3 region is CASSLAETSGTHFSYEQYF. CDR3 nucleotide sequence: TGTGCCAGCAGCTTGGCCGAAACTAGCGGGACCCATTTCTCCTACGAGCAGTACTTC. Variable domain in full (rest from reference TRBV5-6 and TRBJ2-7): DAGVTQSPTHLIKTRGQQVTLRCSPKSGHDTVSWYQQALGQGPQFIFQYYEEEERQRGNFPDRFSGHQFPNYSSELNVNALLLGDSALYLCASSLAETSGTHFSYEQYFGPGTRLTVT.

This clonotype was counted many times. The CDR3 sequence is CASSTGPRTEQFF. The CDR3 DNA reads TGTGCCAGTAGTACCGGCCCCCGAACGGAGCAGTTCTTC. This chain uses TRBV19 with TRBJ2-1; D not resolved. V was trimmed by 4 bases and J by 10 bases, leaving 14 bases between them. The germline V gene encodes CDR1 LNHDA and CDR2 SQIVND (reference sequence). The CDR3 is 13 residues long.

This clonotype was counted only a few times. The chain joins TRBV2 to TRBJ1-4; TRBD1 agrees at 8 bases. The CDR3 spans 14 residues. The J segment lost 5 bases and the V segment lost 8 bases, leaving 7 bases of the junction unmatched. CDR1 SNHLY and CDR2 FYNNEI come from the germline V gene. CDR3: CASAGGFSNEKLFF. The CDR3, as DNA: TGTGCCAGCGCAGGGGGCTTCAGCAATGAAAAACTGTTTTTT.

At least ten counts were recorded for this clonotype. The chain has TRBV10-3 and TRBJ2-1; TRBD2 aligns across 11 bases. CDR3 length: 12 amino acids. The V gene end was trimmed by 2 bases and the J gene end by 12 bases; junction bases not matched to a gene: 0. Germline V gene lookup returns CDR1 ENHRY and CDR2 SYGVKD. CDR3 loop: CAISEGLAGQFF. CDR3 nucleotide sequence: TGTGCCATCAGTGAGGGACTAGCGGGGCAGTTCTTC.

The chain is built from TRBV4-3 and TRBJ1-2, with a possible D match to TRBD1 (6 bases). Trimming removed 0 bases from V and 4 bases from J, with 12 bases in between. The CDR3 sequence is 15 residues long. CDR1 is LGHNA and CDR2 is YSLEER in the germline V gene. In DNA form, the CDR3 reads TGCGCCAGCAGCCAAGAAGGGGGGATCGGCTATGGCTACACCTTC. Encoded protein: CASSQEGGIGYGYTF.

The chain employs TRBV7-9 and TRBJ1-1; D is unresolved. The CDR3 has 11 amino acids. The V end lost 2 bases, the J end lost 10 bases, and 8 bases lay between the germline ends. Germline V CDR1 and CDR2: SEHNR, FQNEAQ (reference sequence). The CDR3: CASSLNYGAFF. The CDR3 bases are TGTGCCAGCAGCTTAAATTATGGAGCTTTCTTT. Complete variable domain (other parts from reference TRBV7-9 and TRBJ1-1): DTGVSQNPRHKITKRGQNVTFRCDPISEHNRLYWYRQTLGQGPEFLTYFQNEAQLEKSRLLSDRFSAERPKGSFSTLEIQRTEQGDSAMYLCASSLNYGAFFGQGTRLTVV.

This clonotype has a count of ten or more. The chain carries TRBV6-1 and TRBJ2-7; D is perhaps TRBD1 (5 bases). Germline V gene lookup returns CDR1 MNHNS and CDR2 SASEGT. V gave up 1 base and J gave up 5 bases, with 12 bases separating them. The CDR3 contains 14 residues. CDR3 sequence: CASSEGSGWNEQYF. The CDR3 nucleotides are TGTGCCAGCAGTGAAGGTTCAGGGTGGAACGAGCAGTACTTC.

The chain uses TRBV24-1 and TRBJ2-7, with 9 bases identical to TRBD1. Germline V gene data show CDR1 as KGHDR and CDR2 as SFDVKD. This CDR3 region has 16 residues. V dropped 4 bases and J dropped 0; count of bases not matched to a gene: 6. The DNA of the CDR3 is TGTGCCACCAGTGAGACGGGACAGGGTAACTCCTACGAGCAGTACTTC. It is translated as CATSETGQGNSYEQYF.

This clonotype was counted ten times or more. The chain employs TRBV3-1 and TRBJ2-7; D is perhaps TRBD1 (5 bases). In germline, CDR1 is LGHDT, CDR2 YNNKEL (reference sequence). The V gene lost 0 bases and the J gene lost 7 bases, with 7 bases spanning the gap. The CDR3 runs 12 residues. In DNA, the CDR3 is TGTGCCAGCAGCCAAGAAAGGGGAGAGCAGTACTTC. Its protein product is CASSQERGEQYF.

The chain couples TRBV6-1 to TRBJ2-3, with 16 nucleotides matching TRBD2. CDR1 is MNHNS, CDR2 SASEGT, per germline. This CDR3 has 19 residues. V dropped 4 bases and J dropped 3; count of bases not matched to a gene: 10. The DNA of the CDR3 is TGTGCCAGCAGTGCGAACATGGGACTAGCGGGAGGGGTTACAGATACGCAGTATTTT. It is translated as CASSANMGLAGGVTDTQYF.

This chain connects TRBV6-5 to TRBJ2-2; a possible D gene is TRBD1 (6 bases). V lost 7 bases, J lost 4 bases, and 19 bases lay in between. Germline values: CDR1 MNHEY, CDR2 SVGAGI. CDR3 size: 16 residues. For the CDR3, the DNA is TGTGCCAGCATTTCTACAGGGCATCGCGGCACCGGGGAGCTGTTTTTT. Translation gives CASISTGHRGTGELFF.

The chain is built from TRBV29-1 and TRBJ1-6; D perhaps matches TRBD1 (6 bases). Germline V gene sequence: CDR1 SQVTM, CDR2 ANQGSEA. The CDR3 has 13 residues. Trimming removed 7 bases at V and 5 bases at J, with 12 bases between. CDR3 nucleotide sequence: TGCAGCGCCACGACAGGTCATAATTCACCCCTCCACTTT. Encoded protein: CSATTGHNSPLHF.

This clonotype was seen a few times. The V and J genes are TRBV25-1 and TRBJ1-1, with D possibly matching TRBD1 (6 bases). CDR1 is MGHDK and CDR2 is SYGVNS in the germline V gene. The germline V and J ends were trimmed by 6 bases and 5 bases, with 16 bases remaining between them. The CDR3 contains 14 residues. This chain's CDR3 is CASRDGGCCTEAFF. The CDR3 bases are TGTGCCAGCAGAGACGGGGGCTGTTGTACTGAAGCTTTCTTT.